Each of the 27 T cell receptor beta chains below was sequenced from the same sample in a study of low-dose radiotherapy and immunotherapy resistance in tumors. Amplification of TCRs used a constant-region primer and V-primer adapter for approximately 18 PCR cycles. One entry per CDR3 protein results from TCRdb running MiXCR on the reads. The table lists tens of thousands of distinct CDR3 sequences, 12% of them singletons. As to time point: before trial treatment. The sequences come from PBMCs, collected before treatment. Receptors were obtained from a female donor with ovarian cancer.

This clonotype has at least ten counts. The chain employs TRBV7-8 and TRBJ2-2; TRBD2 aligns across 12 bases. With V trimmed by 1 base and J by 6 bases, 12 bases remained unmatched. CDR1 and CDR2 from the germline V gene are SGHVS and FQNEAQ. This CDR3 spans 19 amino acids. As DNA, the CDR3 is TGTGCCAGCAGCTTAGAGGCTAGCGGGGGGGCCTCTAGTTCCGGGGAGCTGTTTTTT. Its protein product is CASSLEASGGASSSGELFF.

A remark on this clonotype: A single base is all that separates this from a far larger clone, so a read error is likely. The chain recombines TRBV20-1 with TRBJ1-5; D call uncertain. Germline CDR1 DFQATT, CDR2 SNEGSKA (reference sequence). The CDR3 extends over 16 amino acids. Trimming stripped 5 bases from V and 13 bases from J, with 30 bases between. The CDR3 nucleotides are TGCAGTGCTGCCACCATGACCGGGATCGACACAGATACGCAGCATTTT. Translated, it gives CSAATMTGIDTDTQHF.

This clonotype was recorded many times. The chain employs TRBV6-4 and TRBJ1-2, with a weak D call TRBD1 (5 bases). Germline V lookup: CDR1 MRHNA, CDR2 SNTAGT. The CDR3 is 14 residues long. With 3 bases removed from V and 4 bases from J, the gap between germline ends came to 12 bases. CDR3 residues: CASSEPGTGYGYTF. Here the CDR3 DNA reads TGTGCCAGCAGTGAGCCAGGGACGGGCTATGGCTACACCTTC.

This clonotype has at least ten counts. The rearrangement joins TRBV6-6 to TRBJ1-5; D gene uncertain. With 0 bases removed from V and 7 bases from J, the gap between germline ends came to 10 bases. The CDR3 runs 14 residues. Germline V gene lookup returns CDR1 MNHNY and CDR2 SVGAGI (reference sequence). CDR3 DNA sequence: TGTGCCAGCAGTTACTCGTGGGGAGACCAGCCCCAGCATTTT. This gives the protein CASSYSWGDQPQHF.

This clonotype was seen at least ten times. The rearrangement joins TRBV4-3 to TRBJ2-5, with D perhaps matching TRBD2 (5 bases). V lost 1 base and J lost 5, with 11 bases in between. This CDR3 is 14 amino acids long. From germline, CDR1 is LGHNA and CDR2 YSLEER. CDR3 sequence: CASSQVSGMETQYF. Written as DNA, the CDR3 is TGCGCCAGCAGCCAAGTTTCGGGGATGGAGACCCAGTACTTC.

The sample holds many counts of this clonotype. The gene calls are TRBV29-1 and TRBJ2-3; perhaps TRBD1 as D (6 bases). CDR3 length: 15 amino acids. Per germline, CDR1 SQVTM and CDR2 ANQGSEA. The V gene lost 6 bases and the J gene lost 3 bases, with 19 bases spanning the gap. The CDR3: CSVPTRGFWTDTQYF. The CDR3, as DNA: TGCAGCGTCCCCACGAGGGGGTTTTGGACAGATACGCAGTATTTT.

This clonotype was counted ten times or more. This chain joins TRBV4-2 and TRBJ1-1, with D unclear. Germline loops: CDR1 LGHNA, CDR2 YNFKEQ. Trimming pared 4 bases from V and 3 bases from J, leaving 6 bases between. The CDR3 extends over 12 amino acids. The CDR3 DNA reads TGTGCCAGCAGCCTCGGACACACTGAAGCTTTCTTT. Residues: CASSLGHTEAFF.

CDR3 protein: CASSLSVGQNHEQYF. CDR3 sequence (DNA): TGTGCCAGCAGTTTATCAGTAGGACAGAACCACGAGCAGTACTTC. This sequence joins TRBV27 and TRBJ2-7; the D gene is possibly TRBD1 (6 bases). Germline V lookup: CDR1 MNHEY, CDR2 SMNVEV (reference sequence). This CDR3 spans 15 amino acids. V dropped 0 bases and J dropped 5 bases, with 14 bases sitting between them.

This clonotype was counted ten times or more. The rearrangement links TRBV27 to TRBJ2-7, with TRBD2 identical over 11 bases. Germline V lookup: CDR1 MNHEY, CDR2 SMNVEV (reference sequence). The CDR3 sequence is 14 residues long. The junction had 7 bases not matched to a gene; V was cut back by 8 bases and J by 4 bases. CDR3 nucleotides: TGTGCCAGCCGACCCAGACTAGCGGGGTACGAGCAGTACTTC. It codes for CASRPRLAGYEQYF.

This clonotype was picked up many times. The V and J genes are TRBV4-2 and TRBJ1-5; D gene uncertain. The CDR3 is 13 residues long. The ends were cut back, 0 bases at V and 7 bases at J, with 7 bases in the middle. Looked up from germline, CDR1 is LGHNA and CDR2 is YNFKEQ. CDR3 sequence reads: CASSQELEQPQHF. The CDR3 DNA follows: TGTGCCAGCAGCCAAGAATTGGAACAGCCCCAGCATTTT.

This clonotype was seen many times. The gene calls are TRBV5-4 and TRBJ2-5; D is unresolved. The CDR3 is 14 amino acids. Germline CDR1 and CDR2: SGHNT and YYREEE (reference sequence). V dropped 7 bases and J dropped 5 bases, with 18 bases sitting between them. Here the CDR3 reads CASRPAQAGETQYF. The CDR3 DNA reads as TGTGCCAGCCGCCCCGCCCAGGCCGGGGAGACCCAGTACTTC.

This clonotype has ten or more counts. For the CDR3, the DNA is TGTGCCAGCAGTGAGGGGCAGGGGGAACCACCCCTCCACTTT. It encodes CASSEGQGEPPLHF. This chain joins TRBV2 and TRBJ1-6; 7 bases map to TRBD1. Germline V gene lookup returns CDR1 SNHLY and CDR2 FYNNEI. This CDR3 region has 14 residues. J was trimmed by 11 bases and V by 3 bases; bases with no gene match: 7.

This clonotype was seen many times. The genes are TRBV14 and TRBJ2-7, with a tentative D call TRBD1 (6 bases). The CDR3 extends over 14 amino acids. Germline values: CDR1 SGHDN, CDR2 FVKESK. With 5 bases removed from V and 0 bases from J, the gap between germline ends came to 11 bases. The CDR3 loop reads CASSSYRDSYEQYF. For the CDR3, the DNA is TGTGCCAGCAGCTCTTACAGGGACTCCTACGAGCAGTACTTC.

This clonotype has more than one count but fewer than ten. This rearrangement joins TRBV19 to TRBJ1-1; weak D call: TRBD1 (6 bases). Trimming cost V 7 bases and J 1 base, with 13 bases left between them. The CDR3 loop spans 14 amino acids. CDR1 and CDR2 (germline): LNHDA, SQIVND (reference sequence). In DNA form, the CDR3 reads TGTGCCAGTAAAACAGGGATGACGAACACTGAAGCTTTCTTT. Its protein product is CASKTGMTNTEAFF.

The chain recombines TRBV20-1 with TRBJ2-5; TRBD2 aligns across 9 bases. Looked up from germline, CDR1 is DFQATT and CDR2 is SNEGSKA (reference sequence). Germline trimming cut 6 bases from V and 5 bases from J; bases unmatched to any gene: 16. The CDR3 extends over 16 amino acids. In DNA, the CDR3 is TGCAGTGCATCGCCGACCGTAGCGGGAGCAGGGGAGACCCAGTACTTC. Protein: CSASPTVAGAGETQYF.

In its sample, this clonotype was seen many times. The V gene is TRBV28, the J gene TRBJ1-2, with no clear D. The germline CDR1 and CDR2 sequences are MDHEN and SYDVKM. CDR3 length: 13 amino acids. Trimming cost V 6 bases and J 8 bases, with 16 bases left between them. The CDR3 region has the DNA TGTGCCAGCAGCCCGGCGGCTTTAGGAGGCTACACCTTC. Its translation: CASSPAALGGYTF.

This clonotype was detected a few times. This chain connects TRBV20-1 to TRBJ2-7, with 11 bases aligning to TRBD2. The CDR3 is 14 amino acids. Losses at the gene ends were 6 bases for V and 4 bases for J; bases not matched to a gene: 8. The germline V gene encodes CDR1 DFQATT and CDR2 SNEGSKA (reference sequence). The CDR3 DNA reads TGCAGTGCGGGCGTACTAGCGGGAGTGTACGAGCAGTACTTC. This encodes CSAGVLAGVYEQYF.

This clonotype was observed at least ten times. The chain has TRBV7-3 and TRBJ2-2, with D uncertain. Germline lookup yields CDR1 SGHTA and CDR2 FQGTGA. V was pared by 2 bases and J by 6 bases, with 13 bases between. The CDR3 length is 15 residues. The CDR3 loop reads CASSLVAPPAGELFF. The CDR3 region has the DNA TGTGCCAGCAGCTTAGTGGCTCCCCCAGCCGGGGAGCTGTTTTTT.

This clonotype occurred many times. The chain couples TRBV5-1 to TRBJ2-5; 13 bases are a match to TRBD2. The CDR3 covers 14 residues. Trimming removed 4 bases from V and 7 bases from J; junction bases left unmatched: 4. Germline V gene data show CDR1 as SGHRS and CDR2 as YFSETQ. The CDR3 region is CASSEGLAGRTQYF. The CDR3 nucleotides read TGCGCCAGCAGCGAGGGACTAGCGGGGAGGACCCAGTACTTC. The whole variable domain, remainder taken from reference TRBV5-1 and TRBJ2-5, is KAGVTQTPRYLIKTRGQQVTLSCSPISGHRSVSWYQQTPGQGLQFLFEYFSETQRNKGNFPGRFSGRQFSNSRSEMNVSTLELGDSALYLCASSEGLAGRTQYFGPGTRLLVL.

This clonotype was counted ten times or more. The chain joins TRBV10-2 to TRBJ1-2; possibly TRBD1 for D (6 bases). This CDR3 contains 13 residues. CDR1 and CDR2 (germline): WSHSY, SAAADI. With 6 bases removed from V and 4 bases from J, the gap between germline ends came to 12 bases. The CDR3: CASSDRQAYGYTF. CDR3 DNA sequence: TGCGCCAGCAGCGACAGACAGGCCTATGGCTACACCTTC.

This clonotype was seen at least ten times. The chain is built from TRBV6-1 and TRBJ2-7; a possible D gene is TRBD1 (6 bases). V lost 0 bases and J 6 bases, leaving 15 bases between the germline ends. Germline CDR1 and CDR2: MNHNS and SASEGT. The CDR3 is 15 amino acids. This CDR3 reads CASSEAETGFSEQYF. CDR3 nucleotide sequence: TGTGCCAGCAGTGAAGCGGAGACAGGTTTCTCCGAGCAGTACTTC.

This clonotype showed up many times. The rearrangement uses TRBV20-1 and TRBJ1-1, with TRBD1 identical over 7 bases. Germline V CDR1 and CDR2: DFQATT, SNEGSKA (reference sequence). The junction had 12 bases not matched to a gene; V was cut back by 6 bases and J by 5 bases. This CDR3 is built from 14 residues. The CDR3 region is CSAPIQGSRTEAFF. The DNA for the CDR3 is TGCAGTGCCCCAATACAGGGGAGTCGAACTGAAGCTTTCTTT.

This clonotype has ten or more counts. The gene calls are TRBV20-1 and TRBJ2-1; D is unresolved. This CDR3 comprises 14 residues. The germline V and J ends were trimmed by 3 bases and 7 bases, with 16 bases remaining between them. CDR1 DFQATT and CDR2 SNEGSKA come from the germline V gene (reference sequence). The CDR3 DNA reads TGCAGTGCTAGTCAGACGTCCTTTAATAATGAGCAGTTCTTC. This codes for CSASQTSFNNEQFF.

This clonotype was recorded many times. The CDR3 nucleotides are TGTGCGCAGGGGGCGGCTCAGCCCCAGCATTTT. This gives the protein CAQGAAQPQHF. The rearrangement links TRBV13 to TRBJ1-5, with 8 bases identical to TRBD1. Looked up from germline, CDR1 is PRHDT and CDR2 is FYEKMQ (reference sequence). The length of the CDR3 is 11 residues.

This clonotype showed up many times. The chain carries TRBV19 and TRBJ2-7, with 9 bases matching TRBD2. This CDR3 has 14 amino acids. The trim removed 6 bases at V and 2 bases at J, leaving 5 bases unmatched. Germline loops: CDR1 LNHDA, CDR2 SQIVND (reference sequence). In nucleotides, the CDR3 is TGTGCCAGTAGCCGCGGGGGGGGGGCCTACGAGCAGTACTTC. Protein: CASSRGGGAYEQYF.

Concerning this clonotype: This sequence is one base from a far larger clone and is likely a read error. The chain recombines TRBV7-8 with TRBJ2-7; TRBD1 agrees at 9 bases. This CDR3 has 16 amino acids. The germline gives CDR1 SGHVS, CDR2 FQNEAQ. Trimming took 7 bases from V and 7 from J; bases not matched to a gene: 17. The CDR3 DNA reads as TGTGCCAGCACCGAGGGGGGGACAGGGCCCTACAATGAGCAGTACTTC. The encoded protein is CASTEGGTGPYNEQYF.

This clonotype was picked up many times. V is TRBV5-5 and J is TRBJ2-7; 9 bases are shared with TRBD1. V lost 4 bases, J lost 3 bases, and 8 bases stayed unmatched. The CDR3 runs to 15 residues. Germline V lookup: CDR1 SGHKS, CDR2 YYEKEE (reference sequence). As DNA, the CDR3 is TGTGCCAGCAGCCAAACCGGGACAGGGATCTACGAGCAGTACTTC. Its translation is CASSQTGTGIYEQYF.